There are a few counts of the clone carrying this TCR beta chain. This record belongs to a study of early T cells in non-severe SARS-CoV-2 infection. Germline CDR1 LGHDT, CDR2 YNNKEL (reference sequence). Deletions cut 8 bases from V and 3 bases from J, with 17 bases between. This CDR3 has 14 amino acids. A single record per CDR3 protein comes from TCRdb applying MiXCR to the 5' RACE reads. Of more than 20,000 distinct CDR3 sequences listed, approximately 5.7% are singletons. The source is an adult who was a healthcare worker with PCR-confirmed SARS-CoV-2 infection or an uninfected control (not recorded which). The genes are TRBV3-1 and TRBJ2-7, with D possibly TRBD1 on 6 matching bases. This sample comprised whole blood, obtained at baseline. The CDR3 loop is CASADRDKIYEQYF. Written as DNA, the CDR3 is TGTGCCAGCGCGGACCGGGACAAAATCTACGAGCAGTACTTC.